A single sample is the source of the 10 T cell receptor beta chains below, sequenced in a study of blood T cell repertoires in COVID-19. The repertoire was sequenced with immunoSEQ multiplex PCR; TCRdb's copy has only in-frame clones and lacks some. The table lists fewer than 300,000 clones, roughly 85% of them singletons. The specimen was PBMCs or T cells enriched from blood (not recorded which). The receptor set was obtained from a man between 40 and 49 years old who had been exposed to COVID-19.

The chain employs TRBV6-5 and TRBJ2-1; 9 nucleotides line up with TRBD1. J gave up 7 bases and V 8 bases, and 12 bases lay outside the gene matches. CDR1 and CDR2 (germline): MNHEY, SVGAGI. The CDR3 sequence is 15 residues long. The CDR3 DNA follows: TGTGCCAGCGGGATAGCCGGGACAGGGAGGAATGAGCAGTTCTTC. As protein: CASGIAGTGRNEQFF.

A few counts support this clone. This sequence joins TRBV6-5 and TRBJ2-2, with 9 bases fitting TRBD2. CDR3 size: 15 residues. Germline V CDR1 and CDR2: MNHEY, SVGAGI. V shed 5 bases and J 1 base; nucleotides not matched to a gene: 2. The CDR3 region is CASSQLAGNTGELFF. In nucleotides, the CDR3 is TGTGCCAGCAGTCAACTAGCGGGGAACACCGGGGAGCTGTTTTTT.

This clone appeared once. V is TRBV4-2 and J is TRBJ2-1, with D uncertain. There are 12 residues in the CDR3. CDR1 and CDR2 (germline): LGHNA, YNFKEQ. The V gene lost 4 bases and the J gene lost 7 bases, with 8 bases spanning the gap. CDR3 bases: TGTGCCAGCAGCCCCGGAGAGAATGAGCAGTTCTTC. Translation: CASSPGENEQFF.

The chain joins TRBV10-3 to TRBJ1-5; D may be TRBD1 (5 bases). The V and J ends lost 6 bases and 0 bases respectively, with 18 bases between them. The CDR3 contains 17 residues. Looked up from germline, CDR1 is ENHRY and CDR2 is SYGVKD. CDR3 in amino acids: CAISSPDRADSNQPQHF. CDR3 nucleotide sequence: TGTGCCATCAGCTCTCCTGACAGAGCCGATAGCAATCAGCCCCAGCATTTT.

The chain combines TRBV29-1 with TRBJ1-1, with 8 bases aligning to TRBD1. CDR1 is SQVTM, CDR2 ANQGSEA, per germline. The J segment lost 0 bases and the V segment lost 5 bases, leaving 5 bases of the junction unmatched. The CDR3 has 14 residues. The CDR3 loop is CSVPGTGLNTEAFF. The CDR3 DNA is TGCAGCGTTCCCGGGACAGGATTGAACACTGAAGCTTTCTTT.

The chain couples TRBV11-3 to TRBJ2-7, with D possibly being TRBD2 (5 bases). Germline V gene sequence: CDR1 SGHNT, CDR2 YENEEA. Trimming removed 5 bases at V and 7 bases at J, with 9 bases between. The CDR3 extends over 11 amino acids. CDR3 region: CASSHRGEQYF. CDR3 bases: TGTGCCAGCAGCCACCGGGGTGAGCAGTACTTC.

The chain couples TRBV21-1 to TRBJ2-7; the D segment call TRBD2 is taken from the table without a DNA check. TRBV21-1 is a pseudogene. CDR3 length: 15 residues. The CDR3 sequence: CASGGRLAGVDEQYF. CDR3 sequence (DNA): TGTGCCAGCGGAGGGAGACTAGCGGGAGTCGACGAGCAGTACTTC.

The CDR3 loop reads CASSVGTAPGTGELFF. The CDR3 DNA follows: TGTGCCAGCAGCGTAGGGACAGCCCCGGGCACCGGGGAGCTGTTTTTT. This chain connects TRBV9 to TRBJ2-2; D is possibly TRBD1 (6 bases). The CDR3 sequence is 16 residues long. Germline lookup yields CDR1 SGDLS and CDR2 YYNGEE. The germline V and J ends were trimmed by 0 bases and 4 bases, with 13 bases remaining between them.

In its sample, this clone was seen once. Other nucleotide sequences from this sample produce the same CDR3. This rearrangement joins TRBV6-5 to TRBJ2-3; D is unclear. CDR1 is MNHEY, CDR2 SVGAGI, per germline. The V gene lost 6 bases and the J gene lost 6 bases, with 7 bases spanning the gap. This CDR3 has 11 residues. Written as DNA, the CDR3 is TGTGCCAGCAGCTGGGCGGATACGCAGTATTTT. This gives the protein CASSWADTQYF.

This sequence joins TRBV4-1 and TRBJ2-2; D remains unclear. V shed 2 bases and J shed 4 bases, with 17 bases lying between them. The germline V gene encodes CDR1 MGHRA and CDR2 YSYEKL. The CDR3 length is 17 residues. In DNA form, the CDR3 reads TGCGCCAGCAGCCAATTAGACCTAGTCCCAGTCACCGGGGAGCTGTTTTTT. It specifies CASSQLDLVPVTGELFF.